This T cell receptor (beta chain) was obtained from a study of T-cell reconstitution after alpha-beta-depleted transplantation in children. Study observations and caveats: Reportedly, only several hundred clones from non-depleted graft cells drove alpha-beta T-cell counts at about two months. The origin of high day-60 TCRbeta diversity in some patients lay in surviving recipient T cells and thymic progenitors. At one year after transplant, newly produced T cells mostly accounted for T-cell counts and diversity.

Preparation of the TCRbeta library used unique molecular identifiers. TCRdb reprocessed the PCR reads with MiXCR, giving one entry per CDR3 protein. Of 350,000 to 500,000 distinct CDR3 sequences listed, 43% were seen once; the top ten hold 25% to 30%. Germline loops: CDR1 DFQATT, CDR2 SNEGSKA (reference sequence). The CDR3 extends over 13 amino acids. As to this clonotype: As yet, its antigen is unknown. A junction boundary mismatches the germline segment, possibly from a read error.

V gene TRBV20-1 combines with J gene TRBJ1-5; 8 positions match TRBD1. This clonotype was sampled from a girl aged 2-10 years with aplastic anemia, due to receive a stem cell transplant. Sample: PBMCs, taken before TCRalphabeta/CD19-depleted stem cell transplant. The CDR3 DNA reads TGCAGTGCTACCAGACAGGGGTCCTCCTCCGGGGATTTT. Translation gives CSATRQGSSSGDF.